This T cell receptor (beta chain) was observed in a study of CD8 T cells in Susac syndrome. With random hexamers, reverse transcription was performed on roughly 0.45 to 1 ug of RNA. By means of immunoSEQ multiplex PCR, TCR beta CDR3 spanning 54 Vbeta and 13 Jbeta underwent amplification. TCRdb re-derived calls from the immunoSEQ multiplex PCR reads in MiXCR, one entry per CDR3 protein. The data hold some 110,000 distinct CDR3 sequences, with around 94% observed a single time. The germline CDR1 and CDR2 sequences are SGHVS and FQNEAQ. Deletions cut 5 bases from V and 3 bases from J, with 13 bases between. This CDR3 region has 14 residues.

The rearrangement links TRBV7-8 to TRBJ2-5; D is possibly TRBD1 (6 bases). Specimen: CD8+ T cells from PBMCs. The source of this sequence is a human donor with Susac syndrome. In DNA, the CDR3 is TGTGCCAGCAGCACAGGGCGGTTGAAAGAGACCCAGTACTTC. Protein sequence: CASSTGRLKETQYF.